This paragraph reports one TCR beta chain. Antigen specificity is unknown. The study reverse transcribed the entire isolated RNA, so it sequenced expressed TCRB transcripts. Libraries were prepared by immunoSEQ multiplex PCR; TCRdb keeps only in-frame clonotypes and omits some of them. The sample lists hundreds of thousands of clones; 15% to 20% were seen once. These data originate in a study of beta chain features in type 1 diabetes. Study-wide results and caveats: VDJ junctions in type 1 diabetes patients carried more deletions and fewer insertions. A potential influence of HLA type upon TCRB rearrangement remained unresolved herein. PCR may have favored shorter templates equally in patients and controls.

CDR3 size: 17 residues. Germline CDR1 is ENHRY and CDR2 is SYGVKD. Unmatched junction bases numbered 8, after V lost 2 bases and J lost 1 base. The sequence derives from a woman under 30 in good health. V gene TRBV10-3 combines with J gene TRBJ2-5; TRBD1 aligns across 9 bases. Sequenced sample: naive CD4+ T cells from blood. CDR3 nucleotides: TGTGCCATCAGTGAGCTTAGGGGACAGGGAAGCCAAGAGACCCAGTACTTC. This gives the protein CAISELRGQGSQETQYF.